Shown below are 32 T cell receptor beta chains from a single sample sequenced in a study of blood T cell repertoires in COVID-19. TCRdb's table, derived via immunoSEQ multiplex PCR, lists solely in-frame clones and lacks some. The sample includes 55,000 to 75,000 clones, around 80% of them seen just once. Input material: peripheral blood. The receptors come from a human donor in a cohort sampled during active COVID-19.

The V gene is TRBV7-9, the J gene TRBJ2-7; 11 nucleotides align to TRBD2. Germline lookup yields CDR1 SEHNR and CDR2 FQNEAQ (reference sequence). Unmatched junction bases numbered 9, after V lost 4 bases and J lost 7 bases. The CDR3 has 15 amino acids. The CDR3 DNA follows: TGTGCCAGCAGCTCATTAGCGGGAGGGCCGCGGGAGCAGTACTTC. Its protein is CASSSLAGGPREQYF. Looking up the rest from reference TRBV7-9 and TRBJ2-7 gives the full variable domain: DTGVSQNPRHKITKRGQNVTFRCDPISEHNRLYWYRQTLGQGPEFLTYFQNEAQLEKSRLLSDRFSAERPKGSFSTLEIQRTEQGDSAMYLCASSSLAGGPREQYFGPGTRLTVT.

The V gene is TRBV5-6, the J gene TRBJ2-3; 11 bases agree with TRBD2. The germline CDR1 and CDR2 sequences are SGHDT and YYEEEE. The CDR3 runs 16 residues. Germline trimming cut 0 bases from V and 3 bases from J; bases unmatched to any gene: 3. The CDR3 coding sequence is TGTGCCAGCAGCTTGGCCCCTAGCGGGAGGACAGATACGCAGTATTTT. Translating gives CASSLAPSGRTDTQYF.

This clone is a singleton in its sample. The rearrangement links TRBV11-2 to TRBJ2-7; 7 positions agree with TRBD1. The ends lost 1 base at V and 3 bases at J; junction bases unmatched: 3. CDR1 and CDR2 from the germline V gene are SGHAT and FQNNGV. The CDR3 contains 14 residues. CDR3 bases: TGTGCCAGCAGCTTAGGACAGGGTCTCTACGAGCAGTACTTC. Protein product: CASSLGQGLYEQYF.

The rearrangement uses TRBV12-5 and TRBJ2-7, with TRBD1 identical over 8 bases. This CDR3 comprises 18 residues. V was clipped by 0 bases and J by 1 base; unmatched bases: 11. CDR1 and CDR2 from the germline V gene are LGHNT and FRNRAP. In DNA, the CDR3 is TGTGCTAGTGGTTTGGTACAGGGGGGAGCGGAGGTATCCTACGAGCAGTACTTC. Translated: CASGLVQGGAEVSYEQYF. The full variable domain, with the rest looked up from reference TRBV12-5 and TRBJ2-7, is DARVTQTPRHKVTEMGQEVTMRCQPILGHNTVFWYRQTMMQGLELLAYFRNRAPLDDSGMPKDRFSAEMPDATLATLKIQPSEPRDSAVYFCASGLVQGGAEVSYEQYFGPGTRLTVT.

The rearrangement joins TRBV6-2 or TRBV6-3 to TRBJ1-1; 10 nucleotides match TRBD1. Trimming removed 0 bases from V and 4 bases from J; junction bases left unmatched: 5. The V gene's germline CDR1 is MNHEY and CDR2 SVGEGT. The CDR3 spans 16 residues. The CDR3 reads CASSYSRDRGPTEAFF. In DNA form, the CDR3 reads TGTGCCAGCAGTTACTCGAGGGACAGGGGTCCCACTGAAGCTTTCTTT.

Sample share makes this clone medium-sized (0.01 to 0.1%). J is TRBJ2-1 and V is TRBV9; D perhaps matches TRBD2 (5 bases). Germline CDR1 and CDR2: SGDLS and YYNGEE. CDR3 length: 12 amino acids. The V gene lost 4 bases and the J gene lost 9 bases, with 11 bases spanning the gap. CDR3 sequence: CASSPEGVEQFF. The CDR3 DNA sequence: TGTGCCAGCAGCCCTGAGGGAGTTGAGCAGTTCTTC.

This rearrangement joins TRBV7-9 to TRBJ1-2; no clear D gene. CDR3 length equals 12 residues. The germline gives CDR1 SEHNR, CDR2 FQNEAQ (reference sequence). V lost 5 bases and J lost 4, with 8 bases in between. CDR3 DNA: TGTGCCAGCAGCACGGCGGGCTATGGCTACACCTTC. It codes for CASSTAGYGYTF. The full variable domain, in which reference TRBV7-9 and TRBJ1-2 provide the parts outside the CDR3, is DTGVSQNPRHKITKRGQNVTFRCDPISEHNRLYWYRQTLGQGPEFLTYFQNEAQLEKSRLLSDRFSAERPKGSFSTLEIQRTEQGDSAMYLCASSTAGYGYTFGSGTRLTVV.

This clone was recorded once. The genes are TRBV7-2 and TRBJ1-2, with D maybe TRBD1 (5 bases). The CDR3 runs 13 residues. Germline CDR1 and CDR2: SGHTA and FQGNSA. Trimming took off 1 base at V and 7 bases at J, with 10 bases between the two ends. The CDR3 bases are TGTGCCAGCAGCTTAGGCGGGACGATTGGCTACACCTTC. This encodes CASSLGGTIGYTF.

The V and J genes are TRBV11-3 and TRBJ2-5; maybe TRBD2 (5 bases). This CDR3 has 15 residues. The V gene's germline CDR1 is SGHNT and CDR2 YENEEA. With 5 bases removed from V and 2 bases from J, the gap between germline ends came to 15 bases. In nucleotides, the CDR3 is TGTGCCAGCAGCCCAGGAGGAGAAAGACAAGAGACCCAGTACTTC. Translated: CASSPGGERQETQYF.

The V and J genes are TRBV14 and TRBJ1-2; D call uncertain. The CDR3 length is 13 residues. V was shortened by 1 base and J by 4 bases, with 7 bases between the two germline ends. Germline lookup yields CDR1 SGHDN and CDR2 FVKESK. The CDR3 here is CASSQGATYGYTF. Here the CDR3 DNA reads TGTGCCAGCAGCCAAGGGGCTACCTATGGCTACACCTTC.

This CDR3 is CATSRVGAGGTGELFF. Here the CDR3 DNA reads TGTGCCACCAGCAGAGTGGGAGCCGGGGGGACCGGGGAGCTGTTTTTT. The chain is built from TRBV15 and TRBJ2-2, with 7 nucleotides matching TRBD2. Germline V CDR1 and CDR2: LNHNV, YYDKDF (reference sequence). CDR3 length: 16 residues. Trimming at V came to 1 base and at J to 5 bases, leaving 7 bases not matched to a gene.

The gene calls are TRBV21-1 and TRBJ2-5; the table's D call of TRBD2 was not tested on the DNA. TRBV21-1 is designated a pseudogene. CDR3 size: 12 residues. DNA for the CDR3: TGTGCCAGATTGACTAGTTCAGAGACCCAGTACTTC. This gives the protein CARLTSSETQYF.

The chain has TRBV5-8 and TRBJ2-5; 9 bases agree with TRBD1. This CDR3 is built from 14 residues. Germline assignment: CDR1 SGHTS and CDR2 YDEGEE. The trim removed 5 bases at V and 5 bases at J, leaving 7 bases unmatched. The CDR3 DNA sequence: TGTGCCAGCAGGAAGGGACAGGGAGGGGAGACCCAGTACTTC. As protein: CASRKGQGGETQYF.

The J gene is TRBJ2-3, the V gene TRBV2; 7 bases line up with TRBD1. The CDR3 sequence is 15 residues long. Trimming removed 6 bases from V and 0 bases from J; junction bases left unmatched: 6. Germline CDR1 is SNHLY and CDR2 is FYNNEI. CDR3 sequence (DNA): TGTGCCAGCAGGCAGGGACAGACTAGCACAGATACGCAGTATTTT. It yields the protein CASRQGQTSTDTQYF.

This chain uses TRBV5-1 with TRBJ2-3; 9 bases align to TRBD2. Germline CDR1 SGHRS, CDR2 YFSETQ. V shed 4 bases and J 5 bases; nucleotides not matched to a gene: 5. The CDR3 has 14 amino acids. As DNA, the CDR3 is TGCGCCAGCAGCCCCAGCGGGGGGAGAGATACGCAGTATTTT. Amino acid sequence: CASSPSGGRDTQYF.

The chain combines TRBV5-8 with TRBJ2-5; 10 bases fit TRBD1. Germline V gene lookup returns CDR1 SGHTS and CDR2 YDEGEE. J gave up 0 bases and V 3 bases, and 14 bases lay outside the gene matches. The CDR3 is made up of 19 amino acids. The CDR3 region is CASSWGQGTIAPYQETQYF. The DNA for the CDR3 is TGTGCCAGCAGCTGGGGACAGGGGACTATAGCCCCGTACCAAGAGACCCAGTACTTC.

This clone was observed once. The rearrangement links TRBV25-1 to TRBJ1-1; 8 bases map to TRBD1. The CDR3 runs to 13 residues. V shed 4 bases, J shed 11 bases, and the junction held 9 bases outside the gene matches. Per germline, CDR1 MGHDK and CDR2 SYGVNS. The CDR3 loop is CASSGQGFRLAFF. CDR3 in DNA: TGTGCCAGCAGTGGACAGGGGTTCCGCCTGGCTTTCTTT.

A few counts support this clone. The V call is TRBV2, the J call TRBJ2-7, with 9 bases aligning to TRBD2. CDR1 is SNHLY and CDR2 is FYNNEI in the germline V gene. The V segment lost 7 bases and the J segment 3 bases; nucleotides outside the gene matches: 10. The CDR3 runs to 15 residues. The CDR3 reads CASKLAGASDYEQYF. In DNA form, the CDR3 reads TGTGCCAGCAAACTAGCGGGTGCATCCGACTACGAGCAGTACTTC.

CDR3 region: CASSLMTGPDTQYF. CDR3 sequence (DNA): TGTGCCAGCAGCTTAATGACAGGGCCAGATACGCAGTATTTT. The gene calls are TRBV7-3 and TRBJ2-3, with 7 bases matching TRBD1. V trimming: 1 base; J trimming: 4 bases; junction bases outside the gene matches: 2. Germline assignment: CDR1 SGHTA and CDR2 FQGTGA. This CDR3 spans 14 amino acids.

The table lists this clone with a count of one. This rearrangement joins TRBV3-1 (or the pseudogene TRBV3-2) to TRBJ2-7; 8 nucleotides line up with TRBD1. Germline V gives CDR1 LGHDT, CDR2 YNNKEL (reference sequence). Losses at the gene ends were 1 base for V and 7 bases for J; bases not matched to a gene: 6. CDR3 length: 14 residues. The DNA of the CDR3 is TGTGCCAGCAGCCAAGGGACAGGGTTGATTGAGCAGTACTTC. As protein: CASSQGTGLIEQYF.

This clone has a handful of counts. The rearrangement joins TRBV18 to TRBJ2-7; 8 nucleotides agree with TRBD1. This CDR3 has 15 amino acids. The germline V gene encodes CDR1 KGHSH and CDR2 LQKENI. The junction had 7 bases not matched to a gene; V was cut back by 4 bases and J by 2 bases. The CDR3 region has the DNA TGTGCCAGCTCACTTGGGACAGGAGCGACCTACGAGCAGTACTTC. Residues: CASSLGTGATYEQYF.

The chain is built from TRBV15 and TRBJ2-7, with a possible D match to TRBD2 (5 bases). The germline CDR1 and CDR2 sequences are LNHNV and YYDKDF (reference sequence). Trimming left V 0 bases short and J 6 bases short, with 12 bases between. The CDR3 consists of 14 residues. This CDR3 is CATSRDSGESEQYF. CDR3 in DNA: TGTGCCACCAGCAGAGATTCCGGGGAGAGCGAGCAGTACTTC.

There are a few counts of this clone. The J gene is TRBJ2-5, the V gene TRBV5-1; D might be TRBD2 (6 bases). V was cut by 5 bases and J by 1 base, with 12 bases left in between. This CDR3 region has 14 residues. The V gene's germline CDR1 is SGHRS and CDR2 YFSETQ. CDR3 in DNA: TGCGCCAGCAGTGTGGCCGGGGGCCAAGAGACCCAGTACTTC. As protein: CASSVAGGQETQYF.

V usage is TRBV4-3 and J usage is TRBJ1-6, with D perhaps matching TRBD1 (6 bases). V lost 4 bases and J lost 0, with 10 bases in between. The germline CDR1 and CDR2 sequences are LGHNA and YSLEER. The CDR3 length is 16 residues. The CDR3 here is CASSLQGSSYNSPLHF. Written as DNA, the CDR3 is TGCGCCAGCAGCCTCCAGGGGAGCTCCTATAATTCACCCCTCCACTTT.

The chain carries TRBV28 and TRBJ1-5; 7 bases map to TRBD1. The CDR3 is made up of 16 amino acids. With 0 bases clipped from V and 0 bases from J, the junction kept 2 bases outside the gene matches. The V gene's germline CDR1 is MDHEN and CDR2 SYDVKM. CDR3 amino acids: CASSLWTGYSNQPQHF. The CDR3 DNA reads as TGTGCCAGCAGTTTATGGACAGGGTATAGCAATCAGCCCCAGCATTTT. Together with reference TRBV28 and TRBJ1-5, the CDR3 gives the full variable domain: DVKVTQSSRYLVKRTGEKVFLECVQDMDHENMFWYRQDPGLGLRLIYFSYDVKMKEKGDIPEGYSVSREKKERFSLILESASTNQTSMYLCASSLWTGYSNQPQHFGDGTRLSIL.

The chain carries TRBV7-2 and TRBJ2-1, with D maybe TRBD1 (6 bases). The CDR3 is made up of 15 amino acids. In germline, CDR1 is SGHTA, CDR2 FQGNSA. V lost 1 base to trimming and J lost 6 bases, with 13 bases between them. This chain's CDR3 is CASSLESAGVNEQFF. DNA of the CDR3: TGTGCCAGCAGCTTAGAAAGCGCAGGGGTCAATGAGCAGTTCTTC.

This clone occurred once. The chain is built from TRBV30 and TRBJ1-2; D call uncertain. V lost 2 bases and J lost 9, with 13 bases in between. The length of the CDR3 is 12 residues. Germline-derived CDR1 and CDR2 are GTSNPN and SVGIG (reference sequence). CDR3: CAWSLASGRYTF. CDR3 bases: TGTGCCTGGAGTCTGGCGTCAGGTCGCTACACCTTC.

The chain recombines TRBV7-6 with TRBJ1-2; no reliable D call. Germline-derived CDR1 and CDR2 are SGHVS and FNYEAQ. This CDR3 is 15 amino acids long. The V end lost 0 bases, the J end lost 3 bases, and 11 bases lay between the germline ends. CDR3 sequence reads: CASSLAAESDYGYTF. The CDR3 DNA sequence: TGTGCCAGCAGCTTAGCGGCGGAATCTGACTATGGCTACACCTTC.

The chain carries TRBV6-2 or TRBV6-3 and TRBJ2-7; D unresolved. The germline CDR1 and CDR2 sequences are MNHEY and SVGEGT. Trimming pared 3 bases from V and 0 bases from J, leaving 12 bases between. The CDR3 is made up of 15 amino acids. The CDR3 sequence is CASSYPLASSYEQYF. The CDR3 coding sequence is TGTGCCAGCAGTTATCCCCTCGCGAGCTCCTACGAGCAGTACTTC.

J is TRBJ2-2 and V is TRBV9; tentative D call: TRBD2 (5 bases). Trimming stripped 0 bases from V and 8 bases from J, with 14 bases between. This CDR3 comprises 15 residues. The V gene's germline CDR1 is SGDLS and CDR2 YYNGEE. The DNA for the CDR3 is TGTGCCAGCAGCGTAGCTTGGCTAAGCGGTGGGGAGCTGTTTTTT. Translating gives CASSVAWLSGGELFF.

The V gene is TRBV5-1, the J gene TRBJ2-3; TRBD2 matches 9 bases. Trimming took 3 bases from V and 4 from J; bases not matched to a gene: 6. This CDR3 contains 15 residues. Germline CDR1 reads SGHRS; CDR2 reads YFSETQ. This CDR3 reads CASSSREGRPDTQYF. CDR3 in DNA: TGCGCCAGCAGCTCGCGGGAGGGCCGCCCAGATACGCAGTATTTT.

The rearrangement links TRBV25-1 to TRBJ1-1, with 8 positions matching TRBD1. The CDR3 has 14 amino acids. Germline V CDR1 and CDR2: MGHDK, SYGVNS. The V segment lost 4 bases and the J segment 3 bases; nucleotides outside the gene matches: 4. CDR3 sequence reads: CASSAMTGDTEAFF. The CDR3 DNA reads TGTGCCAGCAGTGCAATGACAGGGGACACTGAAGCTTTCTTT.